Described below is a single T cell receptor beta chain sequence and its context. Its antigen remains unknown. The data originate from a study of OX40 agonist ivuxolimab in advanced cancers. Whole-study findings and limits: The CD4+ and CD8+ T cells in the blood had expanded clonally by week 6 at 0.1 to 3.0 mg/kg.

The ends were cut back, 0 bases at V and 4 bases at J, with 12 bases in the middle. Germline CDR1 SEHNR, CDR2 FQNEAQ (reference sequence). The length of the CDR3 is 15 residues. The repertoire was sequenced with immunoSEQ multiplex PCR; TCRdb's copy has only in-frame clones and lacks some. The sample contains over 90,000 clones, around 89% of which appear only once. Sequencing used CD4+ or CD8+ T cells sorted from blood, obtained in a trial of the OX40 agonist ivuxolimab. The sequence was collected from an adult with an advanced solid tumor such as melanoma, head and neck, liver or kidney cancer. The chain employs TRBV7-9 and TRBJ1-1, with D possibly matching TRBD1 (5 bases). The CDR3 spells CASSLARLGPTEAFF. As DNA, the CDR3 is TGTGCCAGCAGCTTAGCGCGGTTGGGACCCACTGAAGCTTTCTTT.